The sequence of this T cell receptor beta chain was determined in a study of CD8 T cells in ankylosing spondylitis. TCRdb re-analysed the 5' RACE reads in MiXCR, keeping a single row per CDR3 protein. The sample gives about 110,000 distinct CDR3 sequences, about 24% of which show up once; over 9% is in the top ten. General study results and limits: What appeared characteristic of ankylosing spondylitis blood was a TCR beta motif of about eight highly homologous variants. Before this, some motif variants had been reported in reactive arthritis synovial fluid and blood. Reported data indicate significant enrichment of disease-linked clones within matched ankylosing spondylitis synovial fluid.

This clonotype was counted many times. What it recognizes is unknown. The CDR3 totals 14 residues. The germline gives CDR1 DFQATT, CDR2 SNEGSKA (reference sequence). V lost 0 bases to trimming and J lost 5 bases; unmatched junction nucleotides: 6. The TCR comes from a male donor with ankylosing spondylitis. The chain links TRBV20-1 to TRBJ1-1; 7 positions agree with TRBD1. The sequenced sample was synovial fluid, either unsorted or a sorted T cell fraction (not recorded which). Here the CDR3 reads CSARDTGVRTEAFF. The CDR3 nucleotides are TGCAGTGCTAGAGACACAGGGGTTAGGACTGAAGCTTTCTTT.